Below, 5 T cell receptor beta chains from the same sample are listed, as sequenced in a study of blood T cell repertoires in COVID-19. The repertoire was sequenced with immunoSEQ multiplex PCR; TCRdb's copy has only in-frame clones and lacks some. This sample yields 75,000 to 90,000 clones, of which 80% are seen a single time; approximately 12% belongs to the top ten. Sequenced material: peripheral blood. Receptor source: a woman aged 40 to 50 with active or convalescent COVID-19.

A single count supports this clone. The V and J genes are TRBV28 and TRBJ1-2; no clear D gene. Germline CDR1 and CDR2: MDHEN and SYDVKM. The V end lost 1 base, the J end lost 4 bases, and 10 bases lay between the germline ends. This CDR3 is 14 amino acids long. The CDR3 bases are TGTGCCAGCAGTTTATTTGAGGAATCCTATGGCTACACCTTC. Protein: CASSLFEESYGYTF.

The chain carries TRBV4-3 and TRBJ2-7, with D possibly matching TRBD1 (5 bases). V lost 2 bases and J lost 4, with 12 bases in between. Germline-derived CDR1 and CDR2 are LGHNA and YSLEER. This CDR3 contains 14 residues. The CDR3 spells CASSQKTQGYEQYF. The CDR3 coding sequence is TGCGCCAGCAGCCAAAAGACTCAGGGATACGAGCAGTACTTC.

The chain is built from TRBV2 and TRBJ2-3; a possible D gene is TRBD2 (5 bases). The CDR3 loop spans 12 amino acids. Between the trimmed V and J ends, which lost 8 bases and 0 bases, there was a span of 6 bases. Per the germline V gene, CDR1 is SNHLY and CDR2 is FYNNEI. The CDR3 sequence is CASEGSTDTQYF. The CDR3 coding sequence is TGTGCCAGCGAGGGAAGCACAGATACGCAGTATTTT.

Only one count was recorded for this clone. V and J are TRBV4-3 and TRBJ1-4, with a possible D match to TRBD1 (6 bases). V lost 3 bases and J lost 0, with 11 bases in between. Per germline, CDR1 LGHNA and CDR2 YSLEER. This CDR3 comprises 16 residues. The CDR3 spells CASSQQQGATNEKLFF. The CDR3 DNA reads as TGCGCCAGCAGCCAGCAACAGGGAGCAACTAATGAAAAACTGTTTTTT.

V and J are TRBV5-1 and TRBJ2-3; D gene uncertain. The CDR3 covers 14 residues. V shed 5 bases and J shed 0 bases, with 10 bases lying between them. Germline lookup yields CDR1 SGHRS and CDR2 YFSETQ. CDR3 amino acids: CASRAASSTDTQYF. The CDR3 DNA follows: TGCGCCAGCAGGGCTGCTTCCAGCACAGATACGCAGTATTTT.